These 23 T cell receptor beta chains were sequenced from one sample in a study of CD8 T cells in Susac syndrome. RNA totalling 0.5 to 1 ug underwent reverse transcription with random hexamers. A single record per CDR3 protein comes from TCRdb applying MiXCR to the immunoSEQ multiplex PCR reads. The sample has under 550,000 distinct CDR3 sequences, more than 70% seen once. Material for sequencing was CD8+ T cells from PBMCs. The receptor set was obtained from a human donor with multiple sclerosis.

The chain links TRBV5-1 to TRBJ1-6, with TRBD1 identical over 9 bases. J gave up 5 bases and V 7 bases, and 7 bases lay outside the gene matches. The CDR3 has 15 residues. Germline CDR1 and CDR2: SGHRS and YFSETQ. The CDR3 nucleotides are TGCGCCAGCGTAGATCGGGACAGGGATAATTCACCCCTCCACTTT. Encoded protein: CASVDRDRDNSPLHF.

The rearrangement uses TRBV25-1 and TRBJ1-2; 9 nucleotides agree with TRBD1. The V segment lost 3 bases and the J segment 8 bases; nucleotides outside the gene matches: 7. The CDR3 loop spans 14 amino acids. The germline gives CDR1 MGHDK, CDR2 SYGVNS. The CDR3 here is CASSDWDRVDGYTF. The CDR3 nucleotides read TGTGCCAGCAGTGACTGGGACAGGGTCGACGGCTACACCTTC.

The rearrangement uses TRBV4-2 and TRBJ2-3, with D possibly matching TRBD2 (6 bases). The CDR3 runs 18 residues. Trimming shortened V by 2 bases and J by 0 bases, and 18 bases separated the two germline ends. Germline-derived CDR1 and CDR2 are LGHNA and YNFKEQ. The CDR3 sequence is CASSQPFSESGSTDTQYF. The CDR3 coding sequence is TGTGCCAGCAGCCAACCCTTCAGTGAGAGCGGGAGCACAGATACGCAGTATTTT.

The rearrangement links TRBV14 to TRBJ2-3, with D perhaps matching TRBD2 (5 bases). Trimming pared 0 bases from V and 6 bases from J, leaving 16 bases between. The CDR3 sequence is 16 residues long. CDR1 SGHDN and CDR2 FVKESK come from the germline V gene. CDR3 nucleotides: TGTGCCAGCAGCCAAGAGCCCAGCGGACTCATGGATACGCAGTATTTT. Amino acids: CASSQEPSGLMDTQYF.

The chain has TRBV14 and TRBJ1-5; no reliable D call. V shed 2 bases and J shed 9 bases, with 11 bases lying between them. In germline, CDR1 is SGHDN, CDR2 FVKESK. The CDR3 consists of 13 residues. The CDR3: CASSQKAHTPQHF. The CDR3 bases are TGTGCCAGCAGCCAAAAAGCACATACGCCCCAGCATTTT.

The chain joins TRBV15 to TRBJ2-7; 7 bases are shared with TRBD1. This CDR3 spans 12 amino acids. From germline, CDR1 is LNHNV and CDR2 YYDKDF (reference sequence). V lost 3 bases, J lost 6 bases, and 2 bases stayed unmatched. CDR3 bases: TGTGCCACCAGCAGTGACAGGGTCGAGCAGTACTTC. Amino acids: CATSSDRVEQYF.

This clonotype was detected only once. The rearrangement links TRBV2 to TRBJ2-5, with D perhaps TRBD1 (6 bases). CDR1 is SNHLY and CDR2 is FYNNEI in the germline V gene. The CDR3 is made up of 14 amino acids. The CDR3 region is CAAFEGTHEETQYF. In DNA, the CDR3 is TGTGCGGCCTTCGAGGGGACACACGAAGAGACCCAGTACTTC.

The gene calls are TRBV7-8 and TRBJ2-1; TRBD1 agrees at 7 bases. The CDR3 is made up of 16 amino acids. The V and J ends lost 5 bases and 0 bases, in that order; junction bases with no gene match: 7. CDR1 and CDR2 from the germline V gene are SGHVS and FQNEAQ. The CDR3 is CASSQDRMSSYNEQFF. CDR3 in DNA: TGTGCCAGCAGCCAGGACAGGATGAGCTCCTACAATGAGCAGTTCTTC. The variable domain in full, completed from reference TRBV7-8 and TRBJ2-1, reads GAGVSQSPRYKVAKRGQDVALRCDPISGHVSLFWYQQALGQGPEFLTYFQNEAQLDKSGLPSDRFFAERPEGSVSTLKIQRTQQEDSAVYLCASSQDRMSSYNEQFFGPGTRLTVL.

A few counts support this clonotype. The genes are TRBV9 and TRBJ2-1; TRBD1 aligns across 10 bases. The V gene's germline CDR1 is SGDLS and CDR2 YYNGEE. Trimming removed 4 bases from V and 3 bases from J; junction bases left unmatched: 13. This CDR3 has 18 residues. CDR3 protein: CASSNSGTGAHYYNEQFF. In DNA, the CDR3 is TGTGCCAGCAGCAATTCCGGGACAGGGGCCCATTACTACAATGAGCAGTTCTTC.

The chain uses TRBV7-9 and TRBJ2-1; tentative D call: TRBD2 (5 bases). In germline, CDR1 is SEHNR, CDR2 FQNEAQ (reference sequence). This CDR3 spans 14 amino acids. V lost 5 bases, J lost 3 bases, and 11 bases lay in between. CDR3 in DNA: TGTGCCAGCAGCCCGGAGGACCTCTACAATGAGCAGTTCTTC. Residues: CASSPEDLYNEQFF.

This chain joins TRBV7-2 and TRBJ2-5, with no clear D. CDR1 is SGHTA and CDR2 is FQGNSA in the germline V gene. This CDR3 has 15 amino acids. V was pared by 1 base and J by 1 base, with 10 bases between. CDR3 in amino acids: CASSLGRRLQETQYF. CDR3 bases: TGTGCCAGCAGCTTAGGAAGGCGGCTCCAAGAGACCCAGTACTTC. Variable domain in full (rest from reference TRBV7-2 and TRBJ2-5): GAGVSQSPSNKVTEKGKDVELRCDPISGHTALYWYRQSLGQGLEFLIYFQGNSAPDKSGLPSDRFSAERTGGSVSTLTIQRTQQEDSAVYLCASSLGRRLQETQYFGPGTRLLVL.

The rearrangement links TRBV5-1 to TRBJ2-3; the D gene is possibly TRBD2 (6 bases). The CDR3 is 16 amino acids. The V and J ends lost 0 bases and 4 bases respectively, with 15 bases between them. The germline V gene has CDR1 SGHRS and CDR2 YFSETQ. CDR3 DNA: TGCGCCAGCAGCTTGGCCAGAACTGGGGGGTCAGATACGCAGTATTTT. It specifies CASSLARTGGSDTQYF.

This clonotype has more than one count but fewer than ten. The rearrangement uses TRBV27 and TRBJ2-7, with 10 nucleotides matching TRBD1. With 3 bases clipped from V and 3 bases from J, the junction kept 2 bases outside the gene matches. CDR3 length: 14 amino acids. In germline, CDR1 is MNHEY, CDR2 SMNVEV (reference sequence). The CDR3 bases are TGTGCCAGCAGTTTGGGACAGGGGATCTACGAGCAGTACTTC. Translating it yields CASSLGQGIYEQYF.

The V call is TRBV5-6, the J call TRBJ2-7; D uncertain. The CDR3 extends over 14 amino acids. V dropped 0 bases and J dropped 3 bases, with 10 bases sitting between them. Germline CDR1 SGHDT, CDR2 YYEEEE. CDR3 sequence reads: CASSLAQTLYEQYF. DNA of the CDR3: TGTGCCAGCAGCTTGGCACAGACTCTCTACGAGCAGTACTTC.

This chain uses TRBV5-1 with TRBJ1-5; possible D gene TRBD1, 5 bases. Per germline, CDR1 SGHRS and CDR2 YFSETQ. V dropped 3 bases and J dropped 7 bases, with 17 bases sitting between them. The CDR3 extends over 15 amino acids. The chain's CDR3 is CASSSPGGVEQPQHF. Here the CDR3 DNA reads TGCGCCAGCAGCTCCCCCGGGGGGGTAGAACAGCCCCAGCATTTT.

The chain has TRBV6-5 and TRBJ2-7; D call uncertain. The germline CDR1 and CDR2 sequences are MNHEY and SVGAGI. CDR3 size: 13 residues. The germline V and J ends were trimmed by 5 bases and 3 bases, with 11 bases remaining between them. For the CDR3, the DNA is TGTGCCAGCAGTAAACCGGGCTACTACGAGCAGTACTTC. The encoded protein is CASSKPGYYEQYF.

This clonotype was seen a few times. The chain links TRBV4-2 to TRBJ1-1; the D is unclear. This CDR3 contains 13 residues. CDR1 LGHNA and CDR2 YNFKEQ come from the germline V gene. V was trimmed by 5 bases and J by 1 base, leaving 8 bases between them. CDR3 sequence reads: CASSITQNTEAFF. CDR3 nucleotide sequence: TGTGCCAGCAGCATTACACAGAACACTGAAGCTTTCTTT.

The genes are TRBV25-1 and TRBJ2-7, with 9 bases identical to TRBD2. CDR3 length equals 15 residues. The V gene's germline CDR1 is MGHDK and CDR2 SYGVNS. Trimming cost V 4 bases and J 0 bases; bases outside gene matches: 4. The CDR3 protein is CASSGRGGPSYEQYF. Here the CDR3 DNA reads TGTGCCAGCAGTGGGCGGGGGGGCCCCTCCTACGAGCAGTACTTC.

This clonotype was found a few times. Its ends do not fully match the called genes, so a read error is possible. The gene calls are TRBV7-6 and TRBJ2-1; TRBD2 matches at 8 bases. The CDR3 extends over 11 amino acids. CDR1 is SGHVS, CDR2 FNYEAQ, per germline. The CDR3 is CASSSGGTPRF. The CDR3 DNA sequence: TGTGCCAGCAGCTCGGGGGGGACTCCCCGCTTC.

V gene TRBV24-1 combines with J gene TRBJ2-5; TRBD2 might be the D (5 bases). This CDR3 has 14 residues. V was pared by 2 bases and J by 1 base, with 7 bases between. The germline V gene encodes CDR1 KGHDR and CDR2 SFDVKD. Here the CDR3 reads CATSDSGVQETQYF. For the CDR3, the DNA is TGTGCCACCAGTGATTCCGGGGTCCAAGAGACCCAGTACTTC.

The gene calls are TRBV4-1 and TRBJ2-7; the D is unclear. V lost 1 base to trimming and J lost 6 bases, with 10 bases between them. The germline V gene has CDR1 MGHRA and CDR2 YSYEKL. CDR3 length equals 13 residues. The CDR3 loop reads CASSQGLPTEQYF. The CDR3 coding sequence is TGCGCCAGCAGCCAAGGTCTGCCTACCGAGCAGTACTTC.

This chain joins TRBV4-1 and TRBJ1-4, with 7 bases that match TRBD1. The germline V gene encodes CDR1 MGHRA and CDR2 YSYEKL. This CDR3 is 16 amino acids long. V shed 0 bases and J 3 bases; nucleotides not matched to a gene: 4. In nucleotides, the CDR3 is TGCGCCAGCAGCCAAGACGGGACAGTCTCTAATGAAAAACTGTTTTTT. Amino acids: CASSQDGTVSNEKLFF.

The J gene is TRBJ2-1, the V gene TRBV4-1, with a possible D match to TRBD2 (6 bases). Germline V gives CDR1 MGHRA, CDR2 YSYEKL. V lost 3 bases to trimming and J lost 6 bases, with 18 bases between them. CDR3 size: 16 residues. The CDR3 DNA reads as TGCGCCAGCAGCCAGCAACCGGGACTGGCGCCCAATGAGCAGTTCTTC. Translating gives CASSQQPGLAPNEQFF.